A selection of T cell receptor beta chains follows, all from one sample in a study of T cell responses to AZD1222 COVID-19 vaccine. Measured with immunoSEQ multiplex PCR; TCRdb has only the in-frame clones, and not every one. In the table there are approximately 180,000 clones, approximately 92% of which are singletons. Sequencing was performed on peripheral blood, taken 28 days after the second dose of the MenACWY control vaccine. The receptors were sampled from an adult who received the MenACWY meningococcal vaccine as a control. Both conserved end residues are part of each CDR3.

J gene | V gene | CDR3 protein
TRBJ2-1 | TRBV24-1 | CATSVSSGLADYNEQFF
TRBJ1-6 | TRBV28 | CASSLVGQRLIGNSPLHF
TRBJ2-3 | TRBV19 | CASSMGLAGEADTQYF
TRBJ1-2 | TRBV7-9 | CASSLAGVSPTF
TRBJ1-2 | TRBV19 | CASSPTAYGYTF
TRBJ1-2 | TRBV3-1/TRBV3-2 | CASSLRDRGNGGYTF
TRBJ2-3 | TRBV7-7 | CASSPLPRLTDTQYF
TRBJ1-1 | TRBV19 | CASSIQRGAEAFF
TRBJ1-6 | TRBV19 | CASSIWGTRNSPLHF
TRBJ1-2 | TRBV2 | CASRVGTGDGYTF
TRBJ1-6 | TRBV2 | CASRESAGRHNSPLHF
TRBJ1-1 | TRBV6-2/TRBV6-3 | CASSKWREGAKAFF
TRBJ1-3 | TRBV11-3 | CASSWGKTGNTIYF
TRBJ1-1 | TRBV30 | CARGAEMNTEAFF
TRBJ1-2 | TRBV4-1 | CASSPDRGRNYGYTF
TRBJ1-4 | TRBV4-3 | CASSQDRRAEKLFF
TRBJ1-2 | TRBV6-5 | CASSYDQASVNYGYTF
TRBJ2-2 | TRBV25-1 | CASGDSHNTGELFF
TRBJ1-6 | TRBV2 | CASSQEVTDWSSPLHF
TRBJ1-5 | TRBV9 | CASSPRTGENQPQHF
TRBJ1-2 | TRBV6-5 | CASMGGGGYGYTF
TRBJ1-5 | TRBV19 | CASSPNRTPQPQHF
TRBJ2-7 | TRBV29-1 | CSVDRTTGEQYF
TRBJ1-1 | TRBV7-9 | CASSPTLGGNTEAFF
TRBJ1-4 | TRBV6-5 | CASSVDRASEKLFF
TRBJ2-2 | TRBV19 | CASRRGGQGAAGELFF
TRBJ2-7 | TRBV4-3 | CASSLDIGRYEQYF
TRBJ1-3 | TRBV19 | CASSSTGDSGNTIYF
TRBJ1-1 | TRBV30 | CAWSSDTEAFF
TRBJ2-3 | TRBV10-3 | CAISESGGSTDTQYF
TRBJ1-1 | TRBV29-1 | CSAIDRGLGTEAFF
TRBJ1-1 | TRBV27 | CASTLNRAGGTEAFF
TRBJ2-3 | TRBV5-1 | CATWDRAADTQYF
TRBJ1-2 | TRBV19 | CASSANSDREGYGYTF
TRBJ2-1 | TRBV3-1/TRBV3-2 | CASSQEQRTPMFF
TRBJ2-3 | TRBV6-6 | CASSYISDTQYF
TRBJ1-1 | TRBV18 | CASSPRAGEGEAFF
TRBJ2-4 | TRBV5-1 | CASSPGQASIQYF
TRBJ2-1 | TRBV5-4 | CASSSGIAGGPADEQFF
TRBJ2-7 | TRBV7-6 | CASSPGGAGPSYEQYF
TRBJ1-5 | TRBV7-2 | CASSLRGRDQPQHF
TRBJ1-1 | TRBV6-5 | CASSFGGGPNTEAFF
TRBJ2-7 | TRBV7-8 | CASSYRARPEQYF
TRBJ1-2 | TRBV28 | CASSSWGSFRGYTF
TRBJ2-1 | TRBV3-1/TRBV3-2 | CASSQRFLATYNEQFF
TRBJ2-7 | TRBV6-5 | CASSWGGGVQYF
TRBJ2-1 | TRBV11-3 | CASSSTQGTGIYNEQFF
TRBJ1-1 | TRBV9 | CASSVVGAVEAFF
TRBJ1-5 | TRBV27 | CASSLAPGQNSNQPQHF
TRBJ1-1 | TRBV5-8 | CASSLGARLDAFF
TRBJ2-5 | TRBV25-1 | CASSGSFEETQYF